This entry concerns a single T cell receptor beta chain. Its cognate antigen is unknown. These data originate in a study of cytomegalovirus exposure and HLA in healthy donors. Study results and caveats: HLA alleles were associated with 15,000 to 20,000 TCR beta sequences in a later analysis at 0.05 false discovery rate. Per a prior analysis, the majority of TCR beta V segments were productive roughly 90% or roughly 30% of the time.

With V trimmed by 6 bases and J by 3 bases, 6 bases remained unmatched. The V gene's germline CDR1 is MDHEN and CDR2 SYDVKM. The CDR3 runs to 15 residues. PCR involved 60 Vbeta and 13 Jbeta primers. Using immunoSEQ multiplex PCR, the repertoire was profiled, and TCRdb retains in-frame clones only, with some absent. The table has about 130,000 clones, about 70% seen once. V gene TRBV28 combines with J gene TRBJ1-4; 8 bases are shared with TRBD1. Sequenced material: PBMCs. The sequence derives from a man aged 35 to 55 in good health and CMV-seronegative. CDR3 region: CASRQPGQANEKLFF. The CDR3 coding sequence is TGTGCCAGCAGGCAGCCGGGACAGGCTAATGAAAAACTGTTTTTT.